These 10 T cell receptor beta chains originate from one sample sequenced in a study of Tregs in tolerant kidney transplant recipients (dated by TCRdb to about 2019). The library was obtained by the immunoSEQ multiplex PCR assay. Held by TCRdb, this immuneACCESS table contains in-frame sequences only and omits some clones. Under half of the omission traces to an unresolved V gene where checked; the cause of the rest is unknown. Here the sample has 74,000 or so clones; 91% occur a single time. The ten largest clones add up to 1.6% of the sample. The transplants used related donors with nonmyeloablative bone marrow transplantation, and mixed chimerism in the human trials was transient. Sequencing was performed on CD4+ T cells from blood (PBMCs), taken 24 months after the transplant. These receptors came from a human patient who received a combined kidney and bone marrow transplant. Some T cells may derive from the graft donor when a transplant has been performed.

The genes are TRBV21-1 and TRBJ2-7; TRBD1 is taken as the D call from the table, unchecked against the DNA. TRBV21-1 counts as a pseudogene. The CDR3 consists of 16 residues. The CDR3 DNA follows: TGTGCCAGCAGCAAACGCCCATCAGGGGAATCCTACGAGCAGTACTTC. Translating it yields CASSKRPSGESYEQYF.

J is TRBJ2-1 and V is TRBV7-2, with TRBD1 identical over 7 bases. J gave up 0 bases and V 10 bases, and 9 bases lay outside the gene matches. CDR1 and CDR2 (germline): SGHTA, FQGNSA. The CDR3 is 15 amino acids. CDR3 nucleotide sequence: TGTGCCACCAACCCAGGGGGAAGCTCCTACAATGAGCAGTTCTTC. Amino acid sequence: CATNPGGSSYNEQFF.

The chain has TRBV28 and TRBJ1-5, with 9 bases lining up with TRBD1. V lost 6 bases to trimming and J lost 0 bases; unmatched junction nucleotides: 6. The CDR3 is 16 residues long. CDR1 and CDR2 from the germline V gene are MDHEN and SYDVKM. The CDR3, as DNA: TGTGCCAGCAGAACCACAGGGGGCGTTAGCAATCAGCCCCAGCATTTT. This codes for CASRTTGGVSNQPQHF. The whole variable domain, remainder taken from reference TRBV28 and TRBJ1-5, is DVKVTQSSRYLVKRTGEKVFLECVQDMDHENMFWYRQDPGLGLRLIYFSYDVKMKEKGDIPEGYSVSREKKERFSLILESASTNQTSMYLCASRTTGGVSNQPQHFGDGTRLSIL.

The CDR3 loop is CASSSRPAEGYTF. CDR3 sequence (DNA): TGTGCCAGCAGCTCTCGACCAGCGGAGGGCTACACCTTC. V is TRBV7-2 and J is TRBJ1-2, with D uncertain. V was shortened by 4 bases and J by 8 bases, with 14 bases between the two germline ends. Germline V gene data show CDR1 as SGHTA and CDR2 as FQGNSA. The CDR3 length is 13 residues.

The rearrangement joins TRBV5-1 to TRBJ2-2; the match to TRBD1 covers 7 bases. This CDR3 has 16 residues. CDR1 is SGHRS, CDR2 YFSETQ, per germline. The junction had 11 bases not matched to a gene; V was cut back by 4 bases and J by 5 bases. CDR3 amino acids: CASSPVGDRATGELFF. The CDR3 bases are TGCGCCAGCAGCCCGGTTGGAGACAGGGCTACCGGGGAGCTGTTTTTT.

The V gene is TRBV18, the J gene TRBJ1-1; possibly TRBD1 for D (6 bases). The CDR3 has 14 residues. The germline V gene encodes CDR1 KGHSH and CDR2 LQKENI. V lost 5 bases and J 1 base, leaving 11 bases between the germline ends. CDR3 coding DNA: TGTGCCAGCTCATCATTACAGGGGAACACTGAAGCTTTCTTT. Translating gives CASSSLQGNTEAFF.

The chain is built from TRBV11-2 and TRBJ2-3; no clear D. The V gene's germline CDR1 is SGHAT and CDR2 FQNNGV. CDR3 length equals 14 residues. V lost 6 bases, J lost 0 bases, and 10 bases lay in between. CDR3 loop: CASSREASTDTQYF. CDR3 bases: TGTGCCAGCAGTCGAGAGGCTAGCACAGATACGCAGTATTTT. Variable domain in full (rest from reference TRBV11-2 and TRBJ2-3): EAGVAQSPRYKIIEKRQSVAFWCNPISGHATLYWYQQILGQGPKLLIQFQNNGVVDDSQLPKDRFSAERLKGVDSTLKIQPAKLEDSAVYLCASSREASTDTQYFGPGTRLTVL.

J is TRBJ1-3 and V is TRBV18; 7 nucleotides match TRBD1. From germline, CDR1 is KGHSH and CDR2 LQKENI. V shed 4 bases, J shed 3 bases, and the junction held 3 bases outside the gene matches. This CDR3 is built from 14 residues. CDR3 coding DNA: TGTGCCAGCTCACAGGGACAGATTGGAAACACCATATATTTT. Translated: CASSQGQIGNTIYF. The full variable domain, rest sourced from reference TRBV18 and TRBJ1-3, is NAGVMQNPRHLVRRRGQEARLRCSPMKGHSHVYWYRQLPEEGLKFMVYLQKENIIDESGMPKERFSAEFPKEGPSILRIQQVVRGDSAAYFCASSQGQIGNTIYFGEGSWLTVV.

The rearrangement uses TRBV7-9 and TRBJ2-3; D may be TRBD1 (5 bases). CDR1 and CDR2 (germline): SEHNR, FQNEAQ (reference sequence). V lost 1 base and J lost 5, with 13 bases in between. The CDR3 loop spans 15 amino acids. This CDR3 is CASSLEGQGKDTQYF. Written as DNA, the CDR3 is TGTGCCAGCAGCTTAGAGGGGCAGGGCAAAGATACGCAGTATTTT.

The chain is built from TRBV18 and TRBJ1-5; TRBD1 agrees at 9 bases. The V and J ends lost 4 bases and 4 bases, in that order; junction bases with no gene match: 11. CDR1 is KGHSH, CDR2 LQKENI, per germline. This CDR3 comprises 17 residues. As DNA, the CDR3 is TGTGCCAGCTCACTATCTCCGGGACAGGGAGTAAATCAGCCCCAGCATTTT. Translating gives CASSLSPGQGVNQPQHF.